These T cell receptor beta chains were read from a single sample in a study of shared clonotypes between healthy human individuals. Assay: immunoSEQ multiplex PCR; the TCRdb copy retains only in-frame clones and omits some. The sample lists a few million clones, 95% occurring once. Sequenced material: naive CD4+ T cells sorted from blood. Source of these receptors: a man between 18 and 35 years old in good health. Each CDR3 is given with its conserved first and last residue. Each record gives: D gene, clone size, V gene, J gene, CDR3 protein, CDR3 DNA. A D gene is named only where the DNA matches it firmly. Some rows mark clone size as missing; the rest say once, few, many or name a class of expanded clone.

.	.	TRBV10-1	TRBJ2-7	CASSPGLRPEQYF	TGCGCCAGCAGTCCCGGCCTTCGTCCCGAGCAGTACTTC
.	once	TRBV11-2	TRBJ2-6	CASSLFLQRDVSGANVLTF	TGTGCCAGCAGCTTATTTCTCCAGAGGGATGTATCTGGGGCCAACGTCCTGACTTTC
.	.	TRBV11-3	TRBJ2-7	CASSLGARTTNEQYF	TGTGCCAGCAGCTTAGGAGCTCGGACGACTAACGAGCAGTACTTC
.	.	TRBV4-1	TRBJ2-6	CASSQEALLGPGANVLTF	TGCGCCAGCAGCCAAGAGGCCCTCTTGGGGCCTGGGGCCAACGTCCTGACTTTC
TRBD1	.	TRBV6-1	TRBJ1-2	CASSPGGGDLRGYTF	TGTGCCAGCAGCCCGGGAGGGGGCGATTTGCGGGGCTACACCTTC
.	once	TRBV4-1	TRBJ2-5	CASSHLHQYQETQYF	TGCGCCAGCAGCCACCTACACCAGTACCAAGAGACCCAGTACTTC
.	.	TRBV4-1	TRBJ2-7	CASSQVTGFFSYEQYF	TGCGCCAGCAGCCAGGTGACAGGCTTCTTCTCCTACGAGCAGTACTTC
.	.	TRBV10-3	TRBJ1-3	CAISDPPHTIYF	TGTGCCATCAGCGACCCCCCGCACACCATATATTTT
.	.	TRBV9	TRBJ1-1	CASSSKDKNTEAFF	TGTGCCAGCAGCTCGAAGGACAAGAACACTGAAGCTTTCTTT
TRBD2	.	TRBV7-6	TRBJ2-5	CASSTGLAWTQYF	TGTGCCAGCAGTACGGGACTAGCTTGGACCCAGTACTTC
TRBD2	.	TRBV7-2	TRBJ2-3	CASSFTSVGTDTQYF	TGTGCCAGCAGCTTTACTAGCGTGGGCACAGATACGCAGTATTTT
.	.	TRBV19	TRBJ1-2	CASSPAGSNYGYTF	TGTGCCAGTAGTCCCGCAGGCAGCAACTATGGCTACACCTTC